A selection of T cell receptor beta chains follows, all from one sample in a study of blood T cell repertoires in COVID-19. Only in-frame clones appear in the TCRdb table, and some are missing; sequencing was by immunoSEQ multiplex PCR. The data contain about 190,000 clones, around 85% of them singletons. The sample comprised peripheral blood. These receptors were obtained from a man aged 25 to 45 with acute or convalescent COVID-19. The CDR3 runs from the conserved cysteine through the conserved F or W. A D gene is named only where the DNA matches it firmly.

TRBJ1-6 | TRBD1 | TRBV5-4 | CASTRTGGSYNSPLHF | TGTGCCAGCACAAGGACAGGGGGCTCCTATAATTCACCCCTCCACTTT
TRBJ2-3 | NA | TRBV29-1 | CSVVQADTQYF | TGCAGCGTTGTACAGGCGGATACGCAGTATTTT
TRBJ2-3 | NA | TRBV28 | CASSSPGLPTDTQYF | TGTGCCAGCAGTTCCCCGGGACTGCCCACAGATACGCAGTATTTT
TRBJ1-6 | NA | TRBV4-1 | CASSDRTNSPLHF | TGCGCCAGCAGCGACAGGACGAATTCACCCCTCCACTTT
TRBJ2-2 | TRBD1 | TRBV10-3 | CATRLGQAGTGELFF | TGTGCCACCAGACTGGGACAGGCGGGCACCGGGGAGCTGTTTTTT
TRBJ1-5 | NA | TRBV27 | CASSSANGGRQPQHF | TGTGCCAGCAGTTCCGCAAATGGGGGGAGGCAGCCCCAGCATTTT
TRBJ2-7 | TRBD1 | TRBV18 | CASSPDRGGYEQYF | TGTGCCAGCTCCCCGGACAGGGGCGGGTACGAGCAGTACTTC
TRBJ2-7 | NA | TRBV12-3/TRBV12-4 | CASSTYDYSEQYF | TGTGCCAGCAGTACATACGACTACTCCGAGCAGTACTTC
TRBJ1-1 | NA | TRBV6-5 | CASFPTTTLNTEAFF | TGTGCCAGCTTCCCAACTACTACTTTGAACACTGAAGCTTTCTTT
TRBJ1-3 | NA | TRBV2 | CASNLPGSGNTIYF | TGTGCCAGCAATCTTCCCGGGTCTGGAAACACCATATATTTT
TRBJ2-7 | TRBD1 | TRBV7-9 | CASSSQGAISYEQYF | TGTGCCAGCAGCTCCCAGGGGGCTATCTCCTACGAGCAGTACTTC
TRBJ1-1 | NA | TRBV18 | CASSPQGLGGEAFF | TGTGCCAGCTCCCCGCAGGGTCTCGGGGGTGAAGCTTTCTTT
TRBJ1-5 | NA | TRBV28 | CASSYARQGSNQPQHF | TGTGCCAGCAGTTACGCTCGGCAGGGTAGCAATCAGCCCCAGCATTTT
TRBJ2-1 | NA | TRBV3-1/TRBV3-2 | CASSPPGVSSYNEQFF | TGTGCCAGCAGCCCTCCGGGGGTGAGCTCCTACAATGAGCAGTTCTTC
TRBJ1-1 | NA | TRBV18 | CASSPTRQVYQAFF | TGTGCCAGCTCACCAACTAGACAGGTTTATCAAGCTTTCTTT
TRBJ2-7 | TRBD1 | TRBV19 | CASSRGQGGREQYF | TGTGCCAGTAGTCGGGGACAGGGAGGTCGCGAGCAGTACTTC
TRBJ2-5 | TRBD2 | TRBV5-4 | CASSRPGGAVETQYF | TGTGCCAGCAGCCGTCCCGGGGGGGCCGTGGAGACCCAGTACTTC
TRBJ1-2 | TRBD1 | TRBV2 | CASIGNTGGAGYGYTF | TGTGCCAGCATTGGTAATACAGGGGGCGCGGGCTATGGCTACACCTTC